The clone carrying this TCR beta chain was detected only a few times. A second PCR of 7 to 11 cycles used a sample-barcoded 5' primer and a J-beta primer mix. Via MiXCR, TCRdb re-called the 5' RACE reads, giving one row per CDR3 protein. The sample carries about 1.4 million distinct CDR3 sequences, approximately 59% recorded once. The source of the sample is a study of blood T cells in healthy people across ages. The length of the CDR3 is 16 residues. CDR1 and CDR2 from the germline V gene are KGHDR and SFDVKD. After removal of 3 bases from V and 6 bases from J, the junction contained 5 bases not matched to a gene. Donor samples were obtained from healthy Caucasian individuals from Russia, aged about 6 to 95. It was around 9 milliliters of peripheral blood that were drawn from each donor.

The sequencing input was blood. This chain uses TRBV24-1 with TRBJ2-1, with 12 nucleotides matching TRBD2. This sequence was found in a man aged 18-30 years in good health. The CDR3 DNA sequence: TGTGCCACCAGTGATCCTAGCGGGAGGGGGACCAATGAGCAGTTCTTC. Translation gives CATSDPSGRGTNEQFF.